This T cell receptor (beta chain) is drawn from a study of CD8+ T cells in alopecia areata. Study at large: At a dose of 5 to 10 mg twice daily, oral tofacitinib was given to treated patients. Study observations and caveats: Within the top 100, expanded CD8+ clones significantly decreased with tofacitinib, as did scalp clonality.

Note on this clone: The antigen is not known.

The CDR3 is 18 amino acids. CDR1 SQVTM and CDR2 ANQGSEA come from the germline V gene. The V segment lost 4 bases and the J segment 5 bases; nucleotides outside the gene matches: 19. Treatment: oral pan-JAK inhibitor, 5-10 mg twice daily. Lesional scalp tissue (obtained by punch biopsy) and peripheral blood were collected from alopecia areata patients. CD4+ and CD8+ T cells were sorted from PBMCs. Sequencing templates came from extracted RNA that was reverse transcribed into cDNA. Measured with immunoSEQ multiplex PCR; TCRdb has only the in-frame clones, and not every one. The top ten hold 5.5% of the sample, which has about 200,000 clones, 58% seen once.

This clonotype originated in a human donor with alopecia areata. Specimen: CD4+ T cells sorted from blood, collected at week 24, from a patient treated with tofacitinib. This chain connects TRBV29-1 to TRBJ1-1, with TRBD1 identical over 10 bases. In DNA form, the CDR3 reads TGCAGCGTTGTGTATTGGGGACAGGGGACTGGAACGAGGACTGAAGCTTTCTTT. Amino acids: CSVVYWGQGTGTRTEAFF.